This passage covers 8 T cell receptor beta chains from one sample sequenced in a study of T-cell reconstitution after alpha-beta-depleted transplantation in children listed by TCRdb under 2016. Receptor amplification or capture employed PCR. The sample was run on an Illumina HiSeq 2500. TCR libraries were prepared with molecular barcoding, using unique molecular identifiers to normalize TCRbeta repertoire quantification. Using fastp trimming at Q25 and MiXCR clonotype assembly, TCRdb reanalyzed the public sequencing data and kept in-frame beta chains. Rows matching on CDR3 protein sequence are summarized as one entry with the most common DNA and genes. The sample includes around 270,000 distinct CDR3 sequences, with around a tenth observed a single time. Jointly, the top ten make up about 8% of the sample. Sample treatment or condition, as interpreted from the label and publication: allogeneic hematopoietic cell transplantation with graft depleted of TCRalphabeta T cells and CD19 B cells.

The input for sequencing was PBMCs, taken before TCRalphabeta/CD19-depleted stem cell transplant. The receptors here all came from a boy in the first two years of life with acute myeloid leukemia, due to receive a stem cell transplant.

In its sample, this clonotype was seen many times. The chain is built from TRBV20-1 and TRBJ2-1; 8 bases agree with TRBD2. This CDR3 comprises 13 residues. Germline-derived CDR1 and CDR2 are DFQATT and SNEGSKA (reference sequence). The CDR3 nucleotides read TGCAGGCGGGGACTAGACCCACGTAATGAGCAGTTCTTC. As protein: CRRGLDPRNEQFF.

J is TRBJ2-3 and V is TRBV13; TRBD1 is a possible D gene (5 bases). Germline CDR1 and CDR2: PRHDT and FYEKMQ (reference sequence). V was trimmed by 4 bases and J by 0 bases, leaving 14 bases between them. This CDR3 comprises 16 residues. The CDR3 loop is CASSSLGVASTDTQYF. The CDR3 nucleotides read TGTGCCAGCAGCTCTTTAGGGGTCGCTAGCACAGATACGCAGTATTTT.

Notes on this clonotype: A much larger clone is a single base away; this may be a read error. This chain connects TRBV29-1 to TRBJ1-4; maybe TRBD1 (5 bases). The CDR3 is 11 residues long. Per the germline V gene, CDR1 is SQVTM and CDR2 is ANQGSEA. V lost 7 bases to trimming and J lost 8 bases, with 11 bases between them. The CDR3 sequence: CSAEAGEKLFF. The CDR3 bases are TGCAGCGCCGAGGCAGGGGAAAAACTGTTTTTT.

This clonotype turned up a few times. The chain is built from TRBV12-3 or TRBV12-4 and TRBJ1-4; D remains unclear. The CDR3 has 12 residues. V dropped 1 base and J dropped 11 bases, with 8 bases sitting between them. CDR3 sequence: CASSLGPNKLFF. CDR3 DNA sequence: TGTGCCAGCAGTTTAGGCCCCAACAAACTGTTTTTT.

This clonotype was observed at least ten times. V is TRBV28 and J is TRBJ2-7; no clear D gene. Germline V gene lookup returns CDR1 MDHEN and CDR2 SYDVKM. V was clipped by 3 bases and J by 5 bases, with 5 bases between them. This CDR3 comprises 11 residues. CDR3 in amino acids: CASSFFHEQYF. The CDR3 nucleotides are TGTGCCAGCAGTTTCTTCCACGAGCAGTACTTC.

This clonotype came up many times. V is TRBV5-1 and J is TRBJ2-2; the D gene is possibly TRBD2 (5 bases). There are 16 residues in the CDR3. Trimming took off 0 bases at V and 9 bases at J, with 18 bases between the two ends. CDR1 is SGHRS, CDR2 YFSETQ, per germline. The CDR3 loop is CASSLVLASPSRELFF. The DNA of the CDR3 is TGCGCCAGCAGCTTGGTGTTAGCCTCACCTAGCCGGGAGCTGTTTTTT.

This clonotype was recorded at least ten times. J is TRBJ2-7 and V is TRBV7-2, with 9 bases that match TRBD2. Trimming at V came to 4 bases and at J to 0 bases, leaving 4 bases not matched to a gene. CDR1 SGHTA and CDR2 FQGNSA come from the germline V gene. CDR3 length: 15 amino acids. The CDR3 reads CASSWTSASSYEQYF. The CDR3 bases are TGTGCCAGCAGCTGGACTAGCGCGAGCTCCTACGAGCAGTACTTC.

There are a few counts of this clonotype. This rearrangement joins TRBV20-1 to TRBJ2-5; 11 bases align to TRBD1. CDR1 is DFQATT and CDR2 is SNEGSKA in the germline V gene (reference sequence). V lost 1 base, J lost 5 bases, and 0 bases stayed unmatched. CDR3 length: 13 residues. In nucleotides, the CDR3 is TGCAGTGCTAGAGGGACAGGGGGCGAGACCCAGTACTTC. Residues: CSARGTGGETQYF.